This T cell receptor beta chain was retrieved from a study of T cell responses to AZD1222 COVID-19 vaccine. Using immunoSEQ multiplex PCR, the repertoire was profiled, and TCRdb retains in-frame clones only, with some absent. The sample records 120,000 to 150,000 clones, approximately 89% being singletons. Study-wide results and limits: Spike as a whole was targeted by vaccine-associated CD4 TCRs, dominant at 160-218 and 743-854.

Concerning this clone itself: The antigen remains unidentified. In the same sample, other DNA sequences code for this CDR3.

Germline assignment: CDR1 MNHEY and CDR2 SVGAGI. V was cut by 8 bases and J by 1 base, with 17 bases left in between. CDR3 length: 15 residues. This TCR was sampled from an adult who received the AZD1222 COVID-19 vaccine. Sample: peripheral blood, taken 28 days after the second AZD1222 dose. The chain is built from TRBV6-5 and TRBJ1-1; no clear D. The CDR3 is CASHELGRGNTEAFF. The CDR3 DNA is TGTGCCAGCCACGAACTAGGGCGAGGGAACACTGAAGCTTTCTTT.